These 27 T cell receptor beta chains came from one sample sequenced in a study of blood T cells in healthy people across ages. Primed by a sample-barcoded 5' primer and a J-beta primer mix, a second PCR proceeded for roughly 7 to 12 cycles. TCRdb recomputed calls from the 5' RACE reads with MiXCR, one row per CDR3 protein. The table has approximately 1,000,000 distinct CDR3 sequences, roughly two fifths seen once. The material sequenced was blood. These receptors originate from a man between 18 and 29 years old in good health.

The CDR3 here is CASSLGAGTGEAFF. CDR3 sequence (DNA): TGTGCCAGCAGTTTAGGGGCGGGGACAGGTGAAGCTTTCTTT. V usage is TRBV12-3 or TRBV12-4 and J usage is TRBJ1-1, with 8 bases fitting TRBD1. The CDR3 runs 14 residues. V gave up 1 base and J gave up 7 bases; unmatched junction bases: 5.

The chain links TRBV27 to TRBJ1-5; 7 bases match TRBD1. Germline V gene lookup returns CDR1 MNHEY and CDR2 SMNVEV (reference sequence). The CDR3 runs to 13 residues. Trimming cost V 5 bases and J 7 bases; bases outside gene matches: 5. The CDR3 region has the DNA TGTGCCAGCAGTCTGACAGGGTGGCAGCCCCAGCATTTT. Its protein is CASSLTGWQPQHF.

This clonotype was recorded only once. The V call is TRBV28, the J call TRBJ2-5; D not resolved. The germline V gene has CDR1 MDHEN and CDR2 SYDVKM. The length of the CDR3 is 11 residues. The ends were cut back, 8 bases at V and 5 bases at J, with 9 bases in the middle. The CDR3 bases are TGTGCCAGCCAGAACCTGGAGACCCAGTACTTC. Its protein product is CASQNLETQYF.

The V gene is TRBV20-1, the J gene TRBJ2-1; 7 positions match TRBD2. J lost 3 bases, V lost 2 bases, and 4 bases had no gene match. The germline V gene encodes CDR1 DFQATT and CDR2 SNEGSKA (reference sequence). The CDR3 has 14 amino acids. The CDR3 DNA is TGCAGTGCTAGACCGGCGGGGGACTACAATGAGCAGTTCTTC. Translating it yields CSARPAGDYNEQFF.

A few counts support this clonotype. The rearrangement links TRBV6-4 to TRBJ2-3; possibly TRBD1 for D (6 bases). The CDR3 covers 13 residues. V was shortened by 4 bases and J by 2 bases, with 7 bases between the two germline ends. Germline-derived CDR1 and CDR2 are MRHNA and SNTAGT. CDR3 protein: CASSGQVTDTQYF. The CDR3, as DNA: TGTGCCAGCAGTGGACAGGTCACAGATACGCAGTATTTT.

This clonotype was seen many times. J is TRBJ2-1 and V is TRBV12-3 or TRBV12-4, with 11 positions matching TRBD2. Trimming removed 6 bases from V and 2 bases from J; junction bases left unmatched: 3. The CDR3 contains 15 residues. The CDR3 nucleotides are TGTGCCAGCAGCTTTAGCGGGGGGGCCTACAATGAGCAGTTCTTC. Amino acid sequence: CASSFSGGAYNEQFF.

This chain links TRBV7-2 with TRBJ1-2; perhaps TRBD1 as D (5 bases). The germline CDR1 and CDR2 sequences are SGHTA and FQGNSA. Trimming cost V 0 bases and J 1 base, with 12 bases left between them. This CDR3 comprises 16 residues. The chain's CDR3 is CASSLAGRGVNYGYTF. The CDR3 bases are TGTGCCAGCAGCTTAGCGGGACGAGGGGTTAACTATGGCTACACCTTC.

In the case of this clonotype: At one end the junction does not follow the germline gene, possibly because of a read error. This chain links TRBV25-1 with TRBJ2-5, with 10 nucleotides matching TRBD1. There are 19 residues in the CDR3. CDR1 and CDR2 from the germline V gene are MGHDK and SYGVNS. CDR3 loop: CTSSDGTGVLAEYQETQYF. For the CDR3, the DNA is TGTACCAGCAGTGACGGGACAGGGGTGCTAGCGGAGTACCAAGAGACCCAGTACTTC.

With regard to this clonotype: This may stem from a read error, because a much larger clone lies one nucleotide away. The CDR3 here is CASALGHDYNEQFF. In DNA form, the CDR3 reads TGTGCCAGCGCCCTCGGACATGATTACAATGAGCAGTTCTTC. This chain connects TRBV2 to TRBJ2-1, with a weak D call TRBD1 (5 bases). The germline V gene has CDR1 SNHLY and CDR2 FYNNEI. V was clipped by 8 bases and J by 4 bases, with 15 bases between them. The CDR3 is made up of 14 amino acids. The variable domain in full, with the rest retrieved from reference TRBV2 and TRBJ2-1, is EPEVTQTPSHQVTQMGQEVILRCVPISNHLYFYWYRQILGQKVEFLVSFYNNEISEKSEIFDDQFSVERPDGSNFTLKIRSTKLEDSAMYFCASALGHDYNEQFFGPGTRLTVL.

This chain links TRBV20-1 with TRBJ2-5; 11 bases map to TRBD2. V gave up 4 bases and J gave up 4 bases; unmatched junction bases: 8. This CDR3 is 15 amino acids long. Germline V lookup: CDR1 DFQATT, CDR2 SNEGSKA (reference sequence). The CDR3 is CSAIIAGGRRETQYF. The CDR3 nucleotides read TGCAGTGCTATAATAGCGGGGGGGAGACGAGAGACCCAGTACTTC.

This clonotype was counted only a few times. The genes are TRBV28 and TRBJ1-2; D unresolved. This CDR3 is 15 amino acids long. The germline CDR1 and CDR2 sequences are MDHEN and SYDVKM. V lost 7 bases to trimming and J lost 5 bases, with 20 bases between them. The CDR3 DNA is TGTGCCAGCATGAGGTCCCGGTCTGCCCTTTATGGCTACACCTTC. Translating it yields CASMRSRSALYGYTF.

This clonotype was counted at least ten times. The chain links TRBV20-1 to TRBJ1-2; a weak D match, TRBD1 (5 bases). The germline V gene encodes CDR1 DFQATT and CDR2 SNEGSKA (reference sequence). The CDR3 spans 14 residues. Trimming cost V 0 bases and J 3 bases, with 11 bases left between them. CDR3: CSARDRDRHYGYTF. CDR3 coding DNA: TGCAGTGCTAGAGATCGGGACCGCCACTATGGCTACACCTTC.

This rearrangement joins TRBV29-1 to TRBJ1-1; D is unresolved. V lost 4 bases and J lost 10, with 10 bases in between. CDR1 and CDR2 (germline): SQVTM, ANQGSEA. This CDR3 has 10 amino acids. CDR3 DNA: TGCAGCGTTGCTGGCCGGATAGCTTTCTTT. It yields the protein CSVAGRIAFF.

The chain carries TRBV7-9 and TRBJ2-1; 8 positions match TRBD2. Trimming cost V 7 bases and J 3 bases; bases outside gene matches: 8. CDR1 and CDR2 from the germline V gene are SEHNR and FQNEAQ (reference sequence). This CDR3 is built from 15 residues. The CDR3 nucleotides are TGTGCCAGCACCCTCGGGGGGGCCCTCTACAATGAGCAGTTCTTC. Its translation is CASTLGGALYNEQFF. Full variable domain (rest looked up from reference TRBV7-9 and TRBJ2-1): DTGVSQNPRHKITKRGQNVTFRCDPISEHNRLYWYRQTLGQGPEFLTYFQNEAQLEKSRLLSDRFSAERPKGSFSTLEIQRTEQGDSAMYLCASTLGGALYNEQFFGPGTRLTVL.

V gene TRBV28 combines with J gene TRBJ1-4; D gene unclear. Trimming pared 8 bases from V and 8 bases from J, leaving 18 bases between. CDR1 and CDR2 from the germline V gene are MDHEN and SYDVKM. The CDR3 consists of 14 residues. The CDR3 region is CASGFMWEQEKLFF. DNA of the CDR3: TGTGCCAGCGGATTTATGTGGGAGCAAGAAAAACTGTTTTTT.

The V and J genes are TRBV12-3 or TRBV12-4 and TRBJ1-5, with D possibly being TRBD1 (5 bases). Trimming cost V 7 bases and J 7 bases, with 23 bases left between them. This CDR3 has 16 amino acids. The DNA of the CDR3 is TGTGCCAGCACCGGGGGGGGTAGGGGAAAAGGACAGCCCCAGCATTTT. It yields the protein CASTGGGRGKGQPQHF.

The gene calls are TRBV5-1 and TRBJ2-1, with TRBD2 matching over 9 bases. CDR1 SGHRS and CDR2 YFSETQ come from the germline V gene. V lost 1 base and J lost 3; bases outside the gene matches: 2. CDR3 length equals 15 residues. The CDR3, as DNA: TGCGCCAGCAGCTTGCAGCGGGAGGTCTACAATGAGCAGTTCTTC. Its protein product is CASSLQREVYNEQFF.

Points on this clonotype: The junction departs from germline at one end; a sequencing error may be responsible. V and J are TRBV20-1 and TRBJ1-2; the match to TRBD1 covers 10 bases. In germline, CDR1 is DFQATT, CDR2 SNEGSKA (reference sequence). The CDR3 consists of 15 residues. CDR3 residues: CGARIGGQGYYGYTF. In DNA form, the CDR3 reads TGCGGTGCTAGAATTGGGGGACAGGGGTACTATGGCTACACCTTC.

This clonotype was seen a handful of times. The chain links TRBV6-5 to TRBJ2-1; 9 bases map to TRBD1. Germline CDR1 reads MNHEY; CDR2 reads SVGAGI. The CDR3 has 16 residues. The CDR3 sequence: CLPGQGVEGVYNEQFF. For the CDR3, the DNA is TGTCTCCCGGGACAGGGTGTAGAAGGGGTCTACAATGAGCAGTTCTTC.

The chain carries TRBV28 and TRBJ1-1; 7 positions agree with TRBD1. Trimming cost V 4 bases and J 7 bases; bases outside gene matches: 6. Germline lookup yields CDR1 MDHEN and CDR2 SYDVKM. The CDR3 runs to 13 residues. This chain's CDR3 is CASSYRGMGEAFF. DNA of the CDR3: TGTGCCAGCAGTTACAGGGGAATGGGTGAAGCTTTCTTT.

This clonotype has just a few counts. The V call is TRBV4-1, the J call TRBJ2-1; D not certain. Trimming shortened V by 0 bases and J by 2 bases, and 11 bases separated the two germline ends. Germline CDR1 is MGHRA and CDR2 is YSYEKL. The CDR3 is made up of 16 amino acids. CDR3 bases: TGCGCCAGCAGCCAAGATGGGGTGGGAACCTACAATGAGCAGTTCTTC. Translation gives CASSQDGVGTYNEQFF.

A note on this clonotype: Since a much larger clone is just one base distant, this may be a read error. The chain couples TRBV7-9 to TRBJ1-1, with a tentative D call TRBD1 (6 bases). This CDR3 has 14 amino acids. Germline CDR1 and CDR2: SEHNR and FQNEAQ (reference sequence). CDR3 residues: CVSSLGGPGTEAFF. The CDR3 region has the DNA TGTGTCAGCAGCTTAGGGGGTCCTGGCACTGAAGCTTTCTTT.

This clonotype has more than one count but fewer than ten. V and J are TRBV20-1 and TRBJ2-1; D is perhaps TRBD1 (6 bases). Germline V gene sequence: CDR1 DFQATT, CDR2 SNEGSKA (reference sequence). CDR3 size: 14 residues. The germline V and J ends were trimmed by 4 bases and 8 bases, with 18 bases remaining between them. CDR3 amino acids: CSAKQGINTDEQFF. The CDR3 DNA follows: TGCAGTGCTAAACAGGGTATCAATACCGATGAGCAGTTCTTC.

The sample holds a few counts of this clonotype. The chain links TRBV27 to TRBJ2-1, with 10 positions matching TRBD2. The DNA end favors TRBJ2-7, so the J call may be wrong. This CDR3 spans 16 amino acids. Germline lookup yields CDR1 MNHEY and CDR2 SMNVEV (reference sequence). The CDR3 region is CASSLLAGGSYNEQYF. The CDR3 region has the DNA TGTGCCAGCAGTTTATTAGCGGGGGGCTCCTACAATGAGCAGTACTTC.

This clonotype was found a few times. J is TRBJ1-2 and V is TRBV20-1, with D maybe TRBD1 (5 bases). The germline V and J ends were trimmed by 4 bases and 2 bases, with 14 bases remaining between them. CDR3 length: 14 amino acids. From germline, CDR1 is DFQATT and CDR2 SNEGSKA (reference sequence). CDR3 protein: CSATWRTGNYGYTF. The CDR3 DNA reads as TGCAGTGCTACTTGGAGAACAGGAAACTATGGCTACACCTTC.

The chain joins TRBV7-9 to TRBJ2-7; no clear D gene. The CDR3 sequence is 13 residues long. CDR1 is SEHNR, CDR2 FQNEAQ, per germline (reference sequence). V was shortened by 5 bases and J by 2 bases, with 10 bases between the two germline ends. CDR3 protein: CASSPGNPYEQYF. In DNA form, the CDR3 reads TGTGCCAGCAGCCCCGGAAACCCCTACGAGCAGTACTTC.

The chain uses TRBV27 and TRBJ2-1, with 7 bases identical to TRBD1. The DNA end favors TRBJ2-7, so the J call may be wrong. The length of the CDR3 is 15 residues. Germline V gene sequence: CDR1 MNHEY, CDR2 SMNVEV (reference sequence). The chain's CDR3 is CASRYRGRLRNEQYF. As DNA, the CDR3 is TGTGCCAGCAGGTACAGGGGACGGCTACGCAATGAGCAGTACTTC.